The 28 T cell receptor beta chains presented below share a single source sample, sequenced in a study of shared clonotypes between healthy human individuals. Sequencing was performed with immunoSEQ multiplex PCR; in TCRdb, only in-frame clones are kept and a portion is missing. The sample carries over a million clones, roughly 96% recorded once. The sequenced material came from naive CD4+ T cells sorted from blood. The subset: CD45RA+ positively selected. The receptors originated from a man younger than 40 in good health.

This chain joins TRBV7-9 and TRBJ2-7; D is possibly TRBD1 or TRBD2 (6 bases each). In germline, CDR1 is SEHNR, CDR2 FQNEAQ (reference sequence). The CDR3 consists of 15 residues. With 5 bases removed from V and 0 bases from J, the gap between germline ends came to 14 bases. The DNA for the CDR3 is TGTGCCAGCAGCCGCGGGACATCCAGCTCCTACGAGCAGTACTTC. Its protein product is CASSRGTSSSYEQYF.

About this clone: Other DNA sequences in this specimen translate into the identical CDR3. The chain combines TRBV7-2 with TRBJ2-3; 8 bases align to TRBD1. There are 14 residues in the CDR3. Germline trimming cut 4 bases from V and 5 bases from J; bases unmatched to any gene: 5. Germline V gene sequence: CDR1 SGHTA, CDR2 FQGNSA. CDR3 coding DNA: TGTGCCAGCAGCTCGACAGGGGTTGGAGATACGCAGTATTTT. Protein: CASSSTGVGDTQYF.

The chain joins TRBV7-8 to TRBJ2-7; 11 nucleotides line up with TRBD2. The CDR3 covers 16 residues. The germline CDR1 and CDR2 sequences are SGHVS and FQNEAQ. Unmatched junction bases numbered 8, after V lost 5 bases and J lost 2 bases. This CDR3 is CASSPRGLADPYEQYF. The CDR3, as DNA: TGTGCCAGCAGCCCACGGGGACTAGCGGACCCCTACGAGCAGTACTTC.

The CDR3: CALGQNNEKLFF. CDR3 sequence (DNA): TGTGCCTTGGGACAGAATAATGAAAAACTGTTTTTT. The gene calls are TRBV30 and TRBJ1-4; 7 bases match TRBD1. The CDR3 has 12 residues. The V and J ends lost 7 bases and 4 bases, in that order; junction bases with no gene match: 3. Germline loops: CDR1 GTSNPN, CDR2 SVGIG (reference sequence).

CDR3 bases: TGTGCCAGCTCACGAACGGTCCCAGGGGACACTGAAGCTTTCTTT. This codes for CASSRTVPGDTEAFF. The chain carries TRBV18 and TRBJ1-1, with D perhaps matching TRBD1 (6 bases). From germline, CDR1 is KGHSH and CDR2 LQKENI. V dropped 4 bases and J dropped 3 bases, with 15 bases sitting between them. This CDR3 has 15 residues.

V and J are TRBV15 and TRBJ2-3; unclear D gene. Trimming took off 1 base at V and 4 bases at J, with 3 bases between the two ends. The length of the CDR3 is 12 residues. Germline-derived CDR1 and CDR2 are LNHNV and YYDKDF (reference sequence). The CDR3 reads CATSRAADTQYF. In nucleotides, the CDR3 is TGTGCCACCAGCAGAGCGGCAGATACGCAGTATTTT.

The CDR3 spells CASSLYTGLEAFF. The CDR3 DNA sequence: TGTGCCAGCAGCTTGTACACAGGCCTTGAAGCTTTCTTT. The V call is TRBV5-5, the J call TRBJ1-1; a weak D match, TRBD1 (5 bases). This CDR3 has 13 residues. The V gene's germline CDR1 is SGHKS and CDR2 YYEKEE (reference sequence). Trimming cost V 1 base and J 7 bases, with 11 bases left between them.

V and J are TRBV11-2 and TRBJ2-1, with D possibly TRBD2 on 6 matching bases. V lost 6 bases, J lost 7 bases, and 10 bases lay in between. Germline CDR1 is SGHAT and CDR2 is FQNNGV. The CDR3 has 12 residues. The CDR3 region is CASRGGGNEQFF. DNA of the CDR3: TGTGCCAGCAGGGGTGGAGGGAATGAGCAGTTCTTC.

This chain uses TRBV2 with TRBJ2-7, with D possibly matching TRBD2 (6 bases). V was shortened by 11 bases and J by 3 bases, with 14 bases between the two germline ends. This CDR3 region has 12 residues. The germline V gene encodes CDR1 SNHLY and CDR2 FYNNEI. In DNA form, the CDR3 reads TGTGCCGGGGGGAAGACCCACTACGAGCAGTACTTC. Translation: CAGGKTHYEQYF.

The CDR3 DNA reads TGCGCCAGCAGCTTAAAGGGTGGGATGAACACTGAAGCTTTCTTT. Translation: CASSLKGGMNTEAFF. This chain uses TRBV5-1 with TRBJ1-1; no reliable D call. This CDR3 contains 15 residues. Germline CDR1 SGHRS, CDR2 YFSETQ. V lost 2 bases and J lost 0, with 11 bases in between.

This chain connects TRBV5-6 to TRBJ2-5, with 7 bases fitting TRBD1. This CDR3 contains 13 residues. J was trimmed by 2 bases and V by 3 bases; bases with no gene match: 1. Germline-derived CDR1 and CDR2 are SGHDT and YYEEEE. The chain's CDR3 is CASSSGQQETQYF. CDR3 DNA sequence: TGTGCCAGCAGCTCGGGACAGCAAGAGACCCAGTACTTC.

V usage is TRBV9 and J usage is TRBJ2-1; possibly TRBD2 for D (6 bases). The CDR3 loop spans 14 amino acids. The ends were cut back, 2 bases at V and 5 bases at J, with 11 bases in the middle. Germline loops: CDR1 SGDLS, CDR2 YYNGEE. In DNA, the CDR3 is TGTGCCAGCAGCGTGGGGGAGGCCCACAATGAGCAGTTCTTC. Encoded protein: CASSVGEAHNEQFF.

This clone has just one count. The V call is TRBV28, the J call TRBJ2-3; D not certain. The CDR3 sequence is 14 residues long. Per the germline V gene, CDR1 is MDHEN and CDR2 is SYDVKM. The V end was cut by 5 bases, the J end by 0 bases, with 9 bases between. As DNA, the CDR3 is TGTGCCAGCAGTAGGTTACCTAGCACAGATACGCAGTATTTT. It is translated as CASSRLPSTDTQYF.

The chain recombines TRBV5-6 with TRBJ2-7, with D tentatively TRBD1 (5 bases). CDR1 is SGHDT and CDR2 is YYEEEE in the germline V gene. Trimming removed 0 bases at V and 5 bases at J, with 18 bases between. This CDR3 is built from 16 residues. The CDR3 protein is CASSLAVGQGVHEQYF. The DNA of the CDR3 is TGTGCCAGCAGCTTGGCGGTAGGCCAGGGTGTTCACGAGCAGTACTTC.

The table lists this clone with a count of one. The CDR3 loop reads CASSSRPGLAKNIQYF. The CDR3 DNA sequence: TGTGCCAGCAGCTCCCGACCGGGACTAGCCAAAAACATTCAGTACTTC. The V and J genes are TRBV11-2 and TRBJ2-4, with D possibly matching TRBD2 (6 bases). Germline CDR1 reads SGHAT; CDR2 reads FQNNGV. CDR3 length: 16 amino acids. V lost 4 bases, J lost 0 bases, and 13 bases lay in between.

The sample holds one count of this clone. The V gene is TRBV6-1, the J gene TRBJ2-3; D is tentatively TRBD1 or TRBD2 (6 bases each). V was pared by 2 bases and J by 1 base, with 10 bases between. CDR3 length equals 15 residues. Germline V CDR1 and CDR2: MNHNS, SASEGT. The CDR3 is CASSERRGGTDTQYF. CDR3 DNA sequence: TGTGCCAGCAGTGAAAGGAGGGGGGGCACAGATACGCAGTATTTT.

The chain combines TRBV28 with TRBJ2-5; D is unclear. Germline lookup yields CDR1 MDHEN and CDR2 SYDVKM. V dropped 2 bases and J dropped 5 bases, with 6 bases sitting between them. The CDR3 is 12 amino acids. The CDR3 loop is CASSLQTETQYF. DNA for the CDR3: TGTGCCAGCAGTTTACAGACGGAGACCCAGTACTTC.

This rearrangement joins TRBV27 to TRBJ2-7, with D perhaps TRBD2 (5 bases). The CDR3 consists of 14 residues. Germline loops: CDR1 MNHEY, CDR2 SMNVEV (reference sequence). The germline V and J ends were trimmed by 3 bases and 0 bases, with 9 bases remaining between them. CDR3 residues: CASSLTTSSYEQYF. CDR3 nucleotides: TGTGCCAGCAGTTTGACCACTAGCTCCTACGAGCAGTACTTC.

The DNA for the CDR3 is TGTGCCAGCAGTGTCCAGGGGGCCGAGCAGTACTTC. Translated: CASSVQGAEQYF. V usage is TRBV6-1 and J usage is TRBJ2-7; the match to TRBD1 covers 8 bases. The CDR3 is made up of 12 amino acids. The V segment lost 4 bases and the J segment 6 bases; nucleotides outside the gene matches: 2. Germline V gene data show CDR1 as MNHNS and CDR2 as SASEGT.

The rearrangement links TRBV14 to TRBJ2-3; D might be TRBD2 (5 bases). Per germline, CDR1 SGHDN and CDR2 FVKESK. This CDR3 is 12 amino acids long. V gave up 5 bases and J gave up 8 bases, with 11 bases separating them. The CDR3 sequence is CASSRTSGTQYF. The CDR3 DNA follows: TGTGCCAGCAGCAGGACTTCTGGTACGCAGTATTTT.

The genes are TRBV4-3 and TRBJ2-2, with 8 nucleotides matching TRBD1. Germline CDR1 reads LGHNA; CDR2 reads YSLEER. Trimming took 1 base from V and 5 from J; bases not matched to a gene: 0. This CDR3 has 14 amino acids. This chain's CDR3 is CASSQGQGTGELFF. Here the CDR3 DNA reads TGCGCCAGCAGCCAAGGACAGGGGACCGGGGAGCTGTTTTTT.

V is TRBV9 and J is TRBJ2-1; 7 nucleotides align to TRBD2. The CDR3 runs 15 residues. Trimming took 4 bases from V and 9 from J; bases not matched to a gene: 13. The V gene's germline CDR1 is SGDLS and CDR2 YYNGEE. The CDR3 sequence: CASSPDRGTNSEQFF. CDR3 in DNA: TGTGCCAGCAGCCCAGACCGGGGGACTAACAGTGAGCAGTTCTTC. The variable domain in full, with the rest retrieved from reference TRBV9 and TRBJ2-1, is DSGVTQTPKHLITATGQRVTLRCSPRSGDLSVYWYQQSLDQGLQFLIQYYNGEERAKGNILERFSAQQFPDLHSELNLSSLELGDSALYFCASSPDRGTNSEQFFGPGTRLTVL.

This chain links TRBV7-9 with TRBJ2-7, with D perhaps TRBD1 (6 bases). Germline CDR1 reads SEHNR; CDR2 reads FQNEAQ (reference sequence). This CDR3 comprises 15 residues. V lost 5 bases to trimming and J lost 3 bases, with 17 bases between them. This chain's CDR3 is CASSVGRGKSYEQYF. The CDR3 DNA sequence: TGTGCCAGCAGCGTCGGCAGGGGAAAGAGCTACGAGCAGTACTTC.

This chain uses TRBV11-2 with TRBJ2-1; D may correspond to TRBD1 or TRBD2 (5 bases each). CDR3 size: 18 residues. Looked up from germline, CDR1 is SGHAT and CDR2 is FQNNGV. V gave up 1 base and J gave up 0 bases, with 16 bases separating them. The CDR3 spells CASSLGYGGEGSYNEQFF. CDR3 nucleotide sequence: TGTGCCAGCAGCTTAGGATATGGGGGAGAAGGCTCCTACAATGAGCAGTTCTTC. Looking up the rest from reference TRBV11-2 and TRBJ2-1 gives the full variable domain: EAGVAQSPRYKIIEKRQSVAFWCNPISGHATLYWYQQILGQGPKLLIQFQNNGVVDDSQLPKDRFSAERLKGVDSTLKIQPAKLEDSAVYLCASSLGYGGEGSYNEQFFGPGTRLTVL.

Comment on this clone: Distinct nucleotide sequences in the sample also encode this CDR3. V and J are TRBV19 and TRBJ2-2; 11 bases agree with TRBD1. V dropped 4 bases and J dropped 5; count of bases not matched to a gene: 6. Germline CDR1 reads LNHDA; CDR2 reads SQIVND (reference sequence). CDR3 length: 16 amino acids. The CDR3 region has the DNA TGTGCCAGTAGTACCGGACAGGGGGCAGGAACCGGGGAGCTGTTTTTT. This sequence encodes CASSTGQGAGTGELFF.

The J gene is TRBJ2-2, the V gene TRBV19; possible D gene TRBD2, 5 bases. The CDR3 covers 14 residues. V lost 7 bases and J 0 bases, leaving 9 bases between the germline ends. Germline V CDR1 and CDR2: LNHDA, SQIVND (reference sequence). CDR3 in DNA: TGTGCCAGTACAACCGGGACGAACACCGGGGAGCTGTTTTTT. Encoded protein: CASTTGTNTGELFF.

This clone was detected only once. The chain has TRBV28 and TRBJ1-1; weak D call: TRBD1 (5 bases). The germline gives CDR1 MDHEN, CDR2 SYDVKM. Trimming pared 6 bases from V and 4 bases from J, leaving 12 bases between. This CDR3 is 13 amino acids long. CDR3: CASRTGAGTEAFF. The CDR3 bases are TGTGCCAGCAGGACCGGGGCGGGCACTGAAGCTTTCTTT.

The chain is built from TRBV28 and TRBJ2-1; 10 nucleotides align to TRBD2. Germline loops: CDR1 MDHEN, CDR2 SYDVKM. This CDR3 is built from 16 residues. After removal of 6 bases from V and 2 bases from J, the junction contained 7 bases not matched to a gene. The DNA for the CDR3 is TGTGCCAGCAGCCGTCTAGCGGGAGACCCCTACAATGAGCAGTTCTTC. Translated, it gives CASSRLAGDPYNEQFF.